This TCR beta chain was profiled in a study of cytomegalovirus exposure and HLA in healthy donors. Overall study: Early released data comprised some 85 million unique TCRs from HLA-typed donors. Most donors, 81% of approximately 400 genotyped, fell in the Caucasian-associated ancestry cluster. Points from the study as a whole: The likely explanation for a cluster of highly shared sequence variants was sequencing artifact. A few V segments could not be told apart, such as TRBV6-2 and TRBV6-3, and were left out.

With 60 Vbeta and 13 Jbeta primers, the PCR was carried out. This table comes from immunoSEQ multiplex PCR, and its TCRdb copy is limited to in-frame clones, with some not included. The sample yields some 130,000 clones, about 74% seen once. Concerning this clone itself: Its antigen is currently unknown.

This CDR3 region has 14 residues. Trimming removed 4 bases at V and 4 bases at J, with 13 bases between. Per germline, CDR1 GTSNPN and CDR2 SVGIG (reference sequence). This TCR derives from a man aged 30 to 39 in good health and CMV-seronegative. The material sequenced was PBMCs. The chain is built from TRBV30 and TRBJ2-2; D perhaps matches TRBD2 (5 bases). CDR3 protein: CAWIPSGITGELFF. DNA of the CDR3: TGTGCCTGGATCCCCAGCGGAATCACCGGGGAGCTGTTTTTT.